One and the same sample provided the 27 T cell receptor beta chains below, sequenced in a study of cytomegalovirus exposure and HLA in healthy donors. It was with 60 Vbeta and 13 Jbeta primers that the PCR ran. Clones were sequenced by immunoSEQ multiplex PCR, and TCRdb holds only the in-frame ones, with some missing. This sample has 180,000 or so clones, with roughly 72% found just once. The sequenced sample consisted of PBMCs. The receptors shown here come from a woman aged 25 to 45 in good health and CMV-seropositive.

Turning to this clone: One junction end does not reproduce the germline sequence, and a read error may be involved. The gene calls are TRBV5-1 and TRBJ2-1; unclear D gene. The CDR3 totals 12 residues. Germline CDR1 SGHRS, CDR2 YFSETQ. The CDR3 sequence: CASSHRYNEQFF. The CDR3 DNA reads as TGTGCCAGCAGCCACAGATACAATGAGCAGTTCTTC.

This chain joins TRBV7-8 and TRBJ1-1, with D tentatively TRBD1 (5 bases). Trimming removed 5 bases from V and 2 bases from J, with 18 bases in between. CDR1 is SGHVS and CDR2 is FQNEAQ in the germline V gene. The CDR3 covers 16 residues. CDR3 sequence (DNA): TGTGCCAGCAGCCCAACCCGGGACTGGAGAAACACTGAAGCTTTCTTT. Translated: CASSPTRDWRNTEAFF.

This chain joins TRBV28 and TRBJ2-7, with 7 positions matching TRBD1. This CDR3 contains 15 residues. Trimming removed 7 bases from V and 0 bases from J; junction bases left unmatched: 9. In germline, CDR1 is MDHEN, CDR2 SYDVKM. The CDR3 nucleotides read TGTGCCAGCATTGAGGGGGCGCGGAGCTCCTACGAGCAGTACTTC. This sequence encodes CASIEGARSSYEQYF.

The rearrangement uses TRBV27 and TRBJ2-7, with 7 bases fitting TRBD2. The CDR3 extends over 15 amino acids. The V gene end was trimmed by 4 bases and the J gene end by 0 bases; junction bases not matched to a gene: 6. Germline V lookup: CDR1 MNHEY, CDR2 SMNVEV (reference sequence). The CDR3 spells CASSSWGGSSYEQYF. Written as DNA, the CDR3 is TGTGCCAGCAGTTCCTGGGGGGGGAGCTCCTACGAGCAGTACTTC.

This chain links TRBV4-3 with TRBJ2-7; D is possibly TRBD2 (5 bases). Germline CDR1 LGHNA, CDR2 YSLEER. CDR3 length: 14 amino acids. V dropped 0 bases and J dropped 7 bases, with 13 bases sitting between them. The CDR3: CASSQDLGSYEQYF. The CDR3 coding sequence is TGCGCCAGCAGCCAAGATCTGGGGAGTTATGAGCAGTACTTC.

The rearrangement links TRBV6-1 to TRBJ2-2; D call uncertain. Germline values: CDR1 MNHNS, CDR2 SASEGT. V gave up 5 bases and J gave up 0 bases, with 10 bases separating them. The CDR3 consists of 15 residues. CDR3 protein: CASSFYNANTGELFF. CDR3 DNA sequence: TGTGCCAGCAGTTTTTACAATGCGAACACCGGGGAGCTGTTTTTT.

The rearrangement links TRBV11-2 to TRBJ2-5, with a tentative D call TRBD1 (5 bases). V lost 2 bases and J lost 7, with 5 bases in between. Germline V gene lookup returns CDR1 SGHAT and CDR2 FQNNGV. This CDR3 region has 11 residues. CDR3 region: CASSLQGTQYF. The CDR3 DNA reads as TGTGCCAGCAGCTTACAGGGGACCCAGTACTTC.

This chain links TRBV6-1 with TRBJ1-2, with TRBD1 as a possible D gene (6 bases). This CDR3 contains 14 residues. V was trimmed by 1 base and J by 5 bases, leaving 11 bases between them. Looked up from germline, CDR1 is MNHNS and CDR2 is SASEGT. The CDR3: CASSEGDTLYGYTF. CDR3 coding DNA: TGTGCCAGCAGTGAAGGGGACACCTTGTATGGCTACACCTTC.

The DNA of the CDR3 is TGTGCCAGCAGCCTGCGAAAAAATCAGCCCCAGCATTTT. Amino acid sequence: CASSLRKNQPQHF. The chain combines TRBV7-2 with TRBJ1-5; D is uncertain. V lost 5 bases and J 4 bases, leaving 9 bases between the germline ends. The CDR3 consists of 13 residues. Germline CDR1 is SGHTA and CDR2 is FQGNSA.

The V and J genes are TRBV5-1 and TRBJ2-7; 7 bases are shared with TRBD2. The V gene's germline CDR1 is SGHRS and CDR2 YFSETQ. V trimming: 2 bases; J trimming: 0 bases; junction bases outside the gene matches: 8. The CDR3 totals 16 residues. CDR3: CASSFSGPANSYEQYF. CDR3 in DNA: TGCGCCAGCAGCTTTAGCGGGCCGGCGAACTCCTACGAGCAGTACTTC.

In regard to this clone: This sample also contains other DNA sequences that code for the same CDR3. This rearrangement joins TRBV6-5 to TRBJ1-1; weak D call: TRBD1 (5 bases). Deletions cut 2 bases from V and 2 bases from J, with 6 bases between. The CDR3 totals 13 residues. The germline gives CDR1 MNHEY, CDR2 SVGAGI. The CDR3 loop is CASSYRGNTEAFF. The CDR3 bases are TGTGCCAGCAGTTACAGGGGTAACACTGAAGCTTTCTTT.

V and J are TRBV7-2 and TRBJ2-7, with 9 bases identical to TRBD1. Germline V gene lookup returns CDR1 SGHTA and CDR2 FQGNSA. The CDR3 has 14 amino acids. V shed 5 bases, J shed 2 bases, and the junction held 4 bases outside the gene matches. Here the CDR3 reads CASSPRDRAYEQYF. In DNA, the CDR3 is TGTGCCAGCAGCCCAAGGGACAGGGCCTACGAGCAGTACTTC.

The chain couples TRBV18 to TRBJ2-1; D may be TRBD2 (6 bases). Per germline, CDR1 KGHSH and CDR2 LQKENI. V was cut by 0 bases and J by 10 bases, with 10 bases left in between. This CDR3 comprises 13 residues. The CDR3 sequence is CASSPPGGDEQFF. CDR3 sequence (DNA): TGTGCCAGCTCACCACCGGGGGGAGACGAGCAGTTCTTC. Full variable domain (outside the CDR3, taken from reference TRBV18 and TRBJ2-1): NAGVMQNPRHLVRRRGQEARLRCSPMKGHSHVYWYRQLPEEGLKFMVYLQKENIIDESGMPKERFSAEFPKEGPSILRIQQVVRGDSAAYFCASSPPGGDEQFFGPGTRLTVL.

This chain joins TRBV4-1 and TRBJ2-7; D is possibly TRBD2 (7 bases). Trimming cost V 1 base and J 4 bases, with 20 bases left between them. Germline CDR1 is MGHRA and CDR2 is YSYEKL. This CDR3 contains 17 residues. The CDR3 reads CASSQVGGLRADYEQYF. The CDR3, as DNA: TGCGCCAGCAGCCAAGTGGGGGGGCTCCGGGCTGATTACGAGCAGTACTTC.

CDR3 amino acids: CASSSGGGSGYF. The CDR3 DNA sequence: TGTGCCAGCAGCTCCGGGGGGGGTTCCGGATACTTC. The chain couples TRBV6-5 to TRBJ2-7; 8 bases fit TRBD2. V trimming: 6 bases; J trimming: 13 bases; junction bases outside the gene matches: 11. The germline V gene encodes CDR1 MNHEY and CDR2 SVGAGI. CDR3 length: 12 amino acids.

A few counts support this clone. V usage is TRBV5-4 and J usage is TRBJ2-7; the D gene is possibly TRBD1 (5 bases). The V gene's germline CDR1 is SGHNT and CDR2 YYREEE (reference sequence). V lost 0 bases and J lost 3, with 13 bases in between. CDR3 size: 15 residues. CDR3 residues: CASSLVQGKHYEQYF. CDR3 DNA sequence: TGTGCCAGCAGCTTGGTGCAGGGAAAACACTACGAGCAGTACTTC.

V and J are TRBV2 and TRBJ1-1; D gene unclear. Between the trimmed V and J ends, which lost 7 bases and 0 bases, there was a span of 9 bases. The germline CDR1 and CDR2 sequences are SNHLY and FYNNEI. The CDR3 length is 13 residues. The CDR3 nucleotides are TGTGCCAGCATTATGTCGGTGAACACTGAAGCTTTCTTT. Its translation: CASIMSVNTEAFF.

The chain links TRBV6-1 to TRBJ2-5; 7 bases align to TRBD1. Germline V gene sequence: CDR1 MNHNS, CDR2 SASEGT. V shed 11 bases, J shed 3 bases, and the junction held 9 bases outside the gene matches. CDR3 length equals 13 residues. The CDR3 nucleotides are TGTGCCCCCACAGGAGACAGGGAAGAGACCCAGTACTTC. Translation: CAPTGDREETQYF.

V usage is TRBV14 and J usage is TRBJ2-1, with D possibly TRBD2 on 6 matching bases. Trimming left V 4 bases short and J 5 bases short, with 15 bases between. Germline CDR1 and CDR2: SGHDN and FVKESK. The CDR3 sequence is 15 residues long. Written as DNA, the CDR3 is TGTGCCAGCAGCCCGCGACTGGGGGGAAACAATGAGCAGTTCTTC. Amino acid sequence: CASSPRLGGNNEQFF.

The chain carries TRBV6-6 and TRBJ2-3, with D possibly TRBD2 on 7 matching bases. Trimming pared 4 bases from V and 1 base from J, leaving 12 bases between. Germline V gene sequence: CDR1 MNHNY, CDR2 SVGAGI (reference sequence). The CDR3 covers 15 residues. Written as DNA, the CDR3 is TGTGCCAGCAGTTGGGGGGGGCAAGGCACAGATACGCAGTATTTT. Protein product: CASSWGGQGTDTQYF.

In its sample, this clone was seen once. The J gene is TRBJ2-3, the V gene TRBV7-2; D perhaps matches TRBD1 (6 bases). The CDR3 loop spans 15 amino acids. Trimming cost V 9 bases and J 0 bases, with 16 bases left between them. CDR1 SGHTA and CDR2 FQGNSA come from the germline V gene. Here the CDR3 reads CASSRGDSSTDTQYF. The CDR3, as DNA: TGTGCCAGTAGCAGGGGTGACTCTAGCACAGATACGCAGTATTTT. Drawing the rest from reference TRBV7-2 and TRBJ2-3, the complete variable domain is GAGVSQSPSNKVTEKGKDVELRCDPISGHTALYWYRQSLGQGLEFLIYFQGNSAPDKSGLPSDRFSAERTGGSVSTLTIQRTQQEDSAVYLCASSRGDSSTDTQYFGPGTRLTVL.

This clone is a singleton in its sample. J is TRBJ2-7 and V is TRBV6-6, with 7 bases fitting TRBD1. J lost 9 bases, V lost 2 bases, and 13 bases had no gene match. The CDR3 totals 15 residues. Per the germline V gene, CDR1 is MNHNY and CDR2 is SVGAGI (reference sequence). As DNA, the CDR3 is TGTGCCAGCAGTTACCGAGGCGAGGGGGCGGAAAGGCAGTACTTC. It yields the protein CASSYRGEGAERQYF.

This clone has just a few counts. The V call is TRBV4-3, the J call TRBJ1-2; D is uncertain. Germline CDR1 reads LGHNA; CDR2 reads YSLEER. The V end was cut by 4 bases, the J end by 4 bases, with 16 bases between. The CDR3 extends over 15 amino acids. CDR3 protein: CASSRRVEGPYGYTF. CDR3 nucleotide sequence: TGCGCCAGCAGCCGCAGAGTGGAGGGTCCCTATGGCTACACCTTC.

The J gene is TRBJ1-1, the V gene TRBV14, with 9 bases matching TRBD1. This CDR3 spans 16 amino acids. After removal of 4 bases from V and 0 bases from J, the junction contained 6 bases not matched to a gene. Per germline, CDR1 SGHDN and CDR2 FVKESK. CDR3 nucleotide sequence: TGTGCCAGCAGCCGGACAGGGGTACGGTTGAACACTGAAGCTTTCTTT. It translates to CASSRTGVRLNTEAFF.

The rearrangement uses TRBV7-6 and TRBJ1-3; 8 nucleotides align to TRBD1. The CDR3 runs 17 residues. Losses at the gene ends were 5 bases for V and 0 bases for J; bases not matched to a gene: 9. Germline V gives CDR1 SGHVS, CDR2 FNYEAQ. As DNA, the CDR3 is TGTGCCAGCAGCCTGTTAGGACAGGGCGTCTCTGGAAACACCATATATTTT. This codes for CASSLLGQGVSGNTIYF.

This sequence joins TRBV19 and TRBJ1-1; no clear D. CDR1 LNHDA and CDR2 SQIVND come from the germline V gene (reference sequence). Trimming took 1 base from V and 5 from J, leaving 11 bases between them. This CDR3 has 14 residues. Here the CDR3 DNA reads TGTGCCAGTAGTATAGGTCTCACCCGGACTGAAGCTTTCTTT. This translates into CASSIGLTRTEAFF.

The chain couples TRBV6-6 to TRBJ1-2, with TRBD1 as a possible D gene (6 bases). CDR3 length: 16 amino acids. Germline V gene lookup returns CDR1 MNHNY and CDR2 SVGAGI (reference sequence). The V and J ends lost 2 bases and 0 bases respectively, with 13 bases between them. CDR3 sequence: CASSYQGRDPNYGYTF. CDR3 coding DNA: TGTGCCAGCAGTTACCAGGGGAGGGATCCTAACTATGGCTACACCTTC.